The 27 T cell receptor beta chains below were found in one sample sequenced in a study of T cell responses to AZD1222 COVID-19 vaccine. Assay: immunoSEQ multiplex PCR; the TCRdb copy retains only in-frame clones and omits some. Found here are more than 95,000 clones, about 91% of them singletons; the top ten hold more than 1.5%. Specimen: peripheral blood, collected 28 days after the second AZD1222 dose. These receptors came from an adult who received the AZD1222 COVID-19 vaccine.

J is TRBJ1-4 and V is TRBV18, with unresolved D. The CDR3 sequence is 15 residues long. V was pared by 3 bases and J by 2 bases, with 10 bases between. Germline CDR1 is KGHSH and CDR2 is LQKENI. Here the CDR3 reads CASSPGQVTNEKLFF. DNA for the CDR3: TGTGCCAGCTCACCCGGTCAAGTTACTAATGAAAAACTGTTTTTT.

CDR3 sequence: CASSQATGTGNQPQHF. CDR3 sequence (DNA): TGTGCCAGCAGCCAAGCAACCGGGACAGGGAATCAGCCCCAGCATTTT. This chain connects TRBV3-1 (or the pseudogene TRBV3-2) to TRBJ1-5, with 9 bases fitting TRBD1. Germline values: CDR1 LGHDT, CDR2 YNNKEL (reference sequence). V trimming: 1 base; J trimming: 4 bases; junction bases outside the gene matches: 5. This CDR3 has 16 residues.

The rearrangement joins TRBV19 to TRBJ1-1; 7 bases line up with TRBD1. The V gene end was trimmed by 3 bases and the J gene end by 4 bases; junction bases not matched to a gene: 5. The CDR3 covers 14 residues. Germline loops: CDR1 LNHDA, CDR2 SQIVND (reference sequence). This CDR3 is CASSITGVGTEAFF. The CDR3 nucleotides are TGTGCCAGTAGTATTACAGGGGTTGGCACTGAAGCTTTCTTT.

The gene calls are TRBV5-5 and TRBJ1-2, with a tentative D call TRBD1 (5 bases). The germline V gene has CDR1 SGHKS and CDR2 YYEKEE (reference sequence). V gave up 0 bases and J gave up 3 bases, with 9 bases separating them. This CDR3 contains 14 residues. The CDR3 nucleotides read TGTGCCAGCAGCTTGGAGCAGGGTCACTATGGCTACACCTTC. Protein product: CASSLEQGHYGYTF.

V usage is TRBV27 and J usage is TRBJ2-7; the match to TRBD1 covers 10 bases. The V gene's germline CDR1 is MNHEY and CDR2 SMNVEV (reference sequence). The CDR3 loop spans 15 amino acids. V was clipped by 3 bases and J by 6 bases; unmatched bases: 8. CDR3 DNA sequence: TGTGCCAGCAGTTTCTACGGGACAGGGGTACGCGAGCAGTACTTC. Translation gives CASSFYGTGVREQYF.

The chain employs TRBV28 and TRBJ1-2, with 12 bases fitting TRBD1. From germline, CDR1 is MDHEN and CDR2 SYDVKM. V shed 6 bases, J shed 5 bases, and the junction held 10 bases outside the gene matches. This CDR3 spans 16 amino acids. CDR3 coding DNA: TGTGCCAGCAGGAGACTCGGGACAGGGGGCGGGTATGGCTACACCTTC. Its translation is CASRRLGTGGGYGYTF.

V gene TRBV7-2 combines with J gene TRBJ1-3; 8 nucleotides match TRBD1. The CDR3 has 17 amino acids. Trimming cost V 5 bases and J 2 bases; bases outside gene matches: 11. CDR1 is SGHTA and CDR2 is FQGNSA in the germline V gene. The CDR3 sequence: CASSPRQGRLTGNTIYF. In DNA form, the CDR3 reads TGTGCCAGCAGCCCCCGACAGGGGAGGCTAACTGGAAACACCATATATTTT.

The chain couples TRBV27 to TRBJ1-6; no reliable D call. Trimming cost V 3 bases and J 7 bases, with 7 bases left between them. Germline values: CDR1 MNHEY, CDR2 SMNVEV (reference sequence). CDR3 length equals 13 residues. CDR3 sequence reads: CASSLDSNSPLHF. The CDR3 DNA follows: TGTGCCAGCAGTTTGGACTCAAATTCACCCCTCCACTTT.

V usage is TRBV28 and J usage is TRBJ1-2; 9 nucleotides match TRBD1. The ends lost 3 bases at V and 8 bases at J; junction bases unmatched: 10. Germline V gene lookup returns CDR1 MDHEN and CDR2 SYDVKM. This CDR3 has 15 residues. The CDR3 region is CASSFPRTGAGGYTF. DNA for the CDR3: TGTGCCAGCAGTTTCCCGCGGACAGGGGCGGGGGGCTACACCTTC.

The chain combines TRBV27 with TRBJ1-4; D gene uncertain. The CDR3 is 13 residues long. V was pared by 5 bases and J by 7 bases, with 11 bases between. The V gene's germline CDR1 is MNHEY and CDR2 SMNVEV (reference sequence). The CDR3 nucleotides read TGTGCCAGCAGTATTCGGACTGGTGAAAAACTGTTTTTT. Amino acids: CASSIRTGEKLFF.

The gene calls are TRBV3-1 (or the pseudogene TRBV3-2) and TRBJ2-7; 7 positions match TRBD1. Trimming cost V 2 bases and J 6 bases; bases outside gene matches: 7. Per germline, CDR1 LGHDT and CDR2 YNNKEL (reference sequence). CDR3 length: 14 amino acids. The CDR3 DNA is TGTGCCAGCAGCCAACAGACAGGGTGGTCCGAGCAGTACTTC. This gives the protein CASSQQTGWSEQYF.

The chain is built from TRBV5-4 and TRBJ1-1, with D tentatively TRBD1 (5 bases). The ends were cut back, 5 bases at V and 1 base at J, with 15 bases in the middle. CDR1 SGHNT and CDR2 YYREEE come from the germline V gene (reference sequence). CDR3 length equals 15 residues. Here the CDR3 DNA reads TGTGCCAGCAGACACAAGGGGTCTCAGAACACTGAAGCTTTCTTT. Its translation: CASRHKGSQNTEAFF.

This chain connects TRBV3-1 (or the pseudogene TRBV3-2) to TRBJ1-6; 8 bases agree with TRBD1. With 3 bases clipped from V and 11 bases from J, the junction kept 9 bases outside the gene matches. Germline V gene sequence: CDR1 LGHDT, CDR2 YNNKEL (reference sequence). The CDR3 consists of 15 residues. The CDR3 loop reads CASSQTGQDSPPLHF. As DNA, the CDR3 is TGTGCCAGCAGCCAGACGGGACAGGACTCTCCACCCCTCCACTTT.

The chain is built from TRBV19 and TRBJ1-2, with D uncertain. Germline-derived CDR1 and CDR2 are LNHDA and SQIVND (reference sequence). The CDR3 runs 16 residues. V lost 5 bases and J lost 4, with 20 bases in between. CDR3 region: CASSALERPAFYGYTF. CDR3 coding DNA: TGTGCCAGTAGTGCCCTCGAGCGGCCCGCGTTCTATGGCTACACCTTC. Variable domain in full (rest from reference TRBV19 and TRBJ1-2): DGGITQSPKYLFRKEGQNVTLSCEQNLNHDAMYWYRQDPGQGLRLIYYSQIVNDFQKGDIAEGYSVSREKKESFPLTVTSAQKNPTAFYLCASSALERPAFYGYTFGSGTRLTVV.

The chain is built from TRBV13 and TRBJ2-2; 7 nucleotides agree with TRBD1. V lost 5 bases, J lost 6 bases, and 9 bases stayed unmatched. The CDR3 has 15 amino acids. Germline V CDR1 and CDR2: PRHDT, FYEKMQ (reference sequence). In nucleotides, the CDR3 is TGTGCCAGCAGCCCGAGACAGGGTTGGTCCGGGGAGCTGTTTTTT. As protein: CASSPRQGWSGELFF.

This clone has a handful of counts. The chain employs TRBV7-2 and TRBJ1-4; D not certain. Between the trimmed V and J ends, which lost 2 bases and 8 bases, there was a span of 9 bases. There are 13 residues in the CDR3. Germline loops: CDR1 SGHTA, CDR2 FQGNSA. CDR3 in DNA: TGTGCCAGCAGCTTAAGTTCAGAGGAAAAACTGTTTTTT. Translating gives CASSLSSEEKLFF.

The chain combines TRBV19 with TRBJ1-5, with TRBD1 matching over 8 bases. Germline values: CDR1 LNHDA, CDR2 SQIVND (reference sequence). V lost 6 bases, J lost 1 base, and 11 bases stayed unmatched. The CDR3 totals 17 residues. The CDR3 DNA reads TGTGCCAGTAGCTACAGGGGGAGGGGGCGGAGCAATCAGCCCCAGCATTTT. Protein sequence: CASSYRGRGRSNQPQHF.

This rearrangement joins TRBV6-5 to TRBJ1-4; 7 bases are a match to TRBD1. CDR1 and CDR2 from the germline V gene are MNHEY and SVGAGI. The V segment lost 8 bases and the J segment 4 bases; nucleotides outside the gene matches: 10. The CDR3 runs to 15 residues. The CDR3 loop is CASRKGTADNEKLFF. In nucleotides, the CDR3 is TGTGCCAGCCGAAAGGGGACAGCAGATAATGAAAAACTGTTTTTT.

This clone was detected once. This sequence joins TRBV3-1 (or the pseudogene TRBV3-2) and TRBJ1-2; D uncertain. This CDR3 comprises 15 residues. Trimming pared 2 bases from V and 2 bases from J, leaving 12 bases between. CDR1 and CDR2 (germline): LGHDT, YNNKEL (reference sequence). CDR3 residues: CASSQLVIPNYGYTF. CDR3 DNA sequence: TGTGCCAGCAGCCAATTGGTGATACCAAACTATGGCTACACCTTC.

This chain uses TRBV5-1 with TRBJ1-1, with 7 nucleotides matching TRBD1. Trimming took 4 bases from V and 4 from J; bases not matched to a gene: 7. Germline-derived CDR1 and CDR2 are SGHRS and YFSETQ. This CDR3 region has 14 residues. The CDR3 DNA reads as TGCGCCAGCAGCCCACGACAGGGTTCCACTGAAGCTTTCTTT. Protein: CASSPRQGSTEAFF.

The chain couples TRBV18 to TRBJ2-1, with 9 bases identical to TRBD2. V was pared by 2 bases and J by 2 bases, with 7 bases of the junction left unmatched. This CDR3 comprises 17 residues. Germline V gene data show CDR1 as KGHSH and CDR2 as LQKENI. CDR3 sequence: CASSPYETSGAYNEQFF. As DNA, the CDR3 is TGTGCCAGCTCACCATATGAGACTAGCGGAGCCTACAATGAGCAGTTCTTC. Drawing the rest from reference TRBV18 and TRBJ2-1, the complete variable domain is NAGVMQNPRHLVRRRGQEARLRCSPMKGHSHVYWYRQLPEEGLKFMVYLQKENIIDESGMPKERFSAEFPKEGPSILRIQQVVRGDSAAYFCASSPYETSGAYNEQFFGPGTRLTVL.

The chain combines TRBV9 with TRBJ1-1, with a weak D call TRBD1 (6 bases). Germline V gene data show CDR1 as SGDLS and CDR2 as YYNGEE. V was trimmed by 5 bases and J by 1 base, leaving 9 bases between them. The CDR3 has 13 residues. The CDR3 sequence: CASRGGSNTEAFF. As DNA, the CDR3 is TGTGCCAGCAGAGGGGGATCGAACACTGAAGCTTTCTTT.

The chain is built from TRBV19 and TRBJ2-1; D is undetermined. The CDR3 runs 13 residues. Germline V gene data show CDR1 as LNHDA and CDR2 as SQIVND (reference sequence). V was trimmed by 6 bases and J by 4 bases, leaving 10 bases between them. The CDR3 DNA reads TGTGCCAGTAGACAAGGACCTTACAATGAGCAGTTCTTC. It encodes CASRQGPYNEQFF.

The chain has TRBV28 and TRBJ1-5, with D possibly matching TRBD1 (5 bases). CDR3 length: 14 amino acids. Germline-derived CDR1 and CDR2 are MDHEN and SYDVKM. Trimming stripped 1 base from V and 7 bases from J, with 11 bases between. The CDR3 loop is CASSLSRGSQPQHF. CDR3 nucleotide sequence: TGTGCCAGCAGTTTATCTAGGGGCAGCCAGCCCCAGCATTTT. Drawing the rest from reference TRBV28 and TRBJ1-5, the complete variable domain is DVKVTQSSRYLVKRTGEKVFLECVQDMDHENMFWYRQDPGLGLRLIYFSYDVKMKEKGDIPEGYSVSREKKERFSLILESASTNQTSMYLCASSLSRGSQPQHFGDGTRLSIL.

The chain couples TRBV23-1 to TRBJ1-1, with a tentative D call TRBD1 (5 bases). TRBV23-1 is an open reading frame, and its role is uncertain. This CDR3 is 15 amino acids long. The V and J ends lost 0 bases and 1 base respectively, with 9 bases between them. The chain's CDR3 is CASSQSKGPNTEAFF. DNA of the CDR3: TGCGCCAGCAGTCAATCGAAGGGGCCGAACACTGAAGCTTTCTTT.

This chain links TRBV6-4 with TRBJ2-1; D is unresolved. This CDR3 contains 13 residues. Trimming left V 3 bases short and J 4 bases short, with 7 bases between. Germline V gene sequence: CDR1 MRHNA, CDR2 SNTAGT. The CDR3 protein is CASSEDSYNEQFF. CDR3 nucleotides: TGTGCCAGCAGTGAAGACTCTTACAATGAGCAGTTCTTC.

The V gene is TRBV19, the J gene TRBJ1-5, with TRBD1 as a possible D gene (6 bases). Trimming cost V 1 base and J 2 bases, with 12 bases left between them. The CDR3 spans 16 residues. Germline lookup yields CDR1 LNHDA and CDR2 SQIVND (reference sequence). The CDR3 reads CASSIAGAGGNQPQHF. The CDR3 bases are TGTGCCAGTAGTATAGCAGGGGCGGGAGGCAATCAGCCCCAGCATTTT.